This TCR beta chain was identified in a study of blood T cell repertoires in COVID-19. In the study overall: Acute-phase and convalescent COVID-19 samples originated in the United States, Italy and Spain. T cells, B-cell-depleted T cells, or PBMCs supplied cDNA or gDNA.

The CDR3 contains 15 residues. V was shortened by 4 bases and J by 0 bases, with 10 bases between the two germline ends. Germline V lookup: CDR1 SGHAT, CDR2 FQNNGV. How the authors handled the data: It was from reference gene primer amplification that nucleated cell counts were estimated. Sequenced by immunoSEQ multiplex PCR; TCRdb stores in-frame clones only, minus some. The DNA was the basis for D and trimming; V, J and clone size are from that table. The sample carries under 150,000 clones, 70% to 85% recorded once. The sequence was collected from a human donor in a cohort sampled during active COVID-19. J is TRBJ1-3 and V is TRBV11-2; a weak D match, TRBD1 (5 bases). The material sequenced was peripheral blood. The CDR3 is CASSSGGISGNTIYF. CDR3 in DNA: TGTGCCAGCAGCTCGGGGGGGATCTCTGGAAACACCATATATTTT.